Shown below are 8 T cell receptor beta chains from a single sample sequenced in a study of T cell repertoires in aging, cancer and after chemotherapy. Multiplex touch-down PCR with TRB-A/B primers amplified rearranged V-D-J TRB sequences. TCRdb processed the multiplex PCR reads anew with MiXCR; each CDR3 protein has one entry. The sample has about 3,300 distinct CDR3 sequences; under 40% are singletons. Peripheral blood genomic DNA, not sorted cells or RNA, was the template. Sequencing used blood. The receptors derive from a human donor in good health.

This clonotype was seen a handful of times. V and J are TRBV6-1 and TRBJ1-1, with TRBD1 matching over 7 bases. After removal of 4 bases from V and 7 bases from J, the junction contained 12 bases not matched to a gene. CDR1 is MNHNS, CDR2 SASEGT, per germline. CDR3 length equals 15 residues. The chain's CDR3 is CASSARDAGGIEAFF. CDR3 bases: TGTGCCAGCAGTGCCCGGGACGCAGGGGGGATTGAAGCTTTCTTT.

This clonotype was observed a few times. V gene TRBV12-3 or TRBV12-4 combines with J gene TRBJ2-2; D is perhaps TRBD2 (6 bases). This CDR3 comprises 16 residues. V lost 4 bases to trimming and J lost 5 bases, with 17 bases between them. This chain's CDR3 is CASSSRGKGTTGELFF. The CDR3 DNA follows: TGTGCCAGCAGTTCCCGGGGAAAAGGGACTACCGGGGAGCTGTTTTTT.

The chain joins TRBV19 to TRBJ1-3; D is ambiguous. Germline V gene lookup returns CDR1 LNHDA and CDR2 SQIVND (reference sequence). V was shortened by 5 bases and J by 4 bases, with 12 bases between the two germline ends. This CDR3 has 14 residues. The CDR3: CASSFGPYGNTIYF. The CDR3 region has the DNA TGTGCCAGTAGTTTCGGGCCCTACGGAAACACCATATATTTT.

This sequence joins TRBV5-4 and TRBJ2-4; D is unresolved. V was clipped by 4 bases and J by 6 bases, with 14 bases between them. The germline V gene encodes CDR1 SGHNT and CDR2 YYREEE (reference sequence). The CDR3 consists of 14 residues. CDR3 nucleotides: TGTGCCAGCAGCCTGTCGGCGCTATCAAACATTCAGTACTTC. This gives the protein CASSLSALSNIQYF.

The gene calls are TRBV18 and TRBJ2-3; 7 nucleotides match TRBD2. The V gene end was trimmed by 6 bases and the J gene end by 2 bases; junction bases not matched to a gene: 11. The CDR3 totals 16 residues. CDR1 KGHSH and CDR2 LQKENI come from the germline V gene. As DNA, the CDR3 is TGTGCCAGCTCCCCGGACGCGGGGGTCTTCACAGATACGCAGTATTTT. Protein: CASSPDAGVFTDTQYF.

This clonotype was counted between two and nine times. This rearrangement joins TRBV6-1 to TRBJ1-6, with TRBD1 matching 8 bases. The V and J ends lost 9 bases and 6 bases, in that order; junction bases with no gene match: 4. The CDR3 has 13 amino acids. Germline CDR1 is MNHNS and CDR2 is SASEGT. The CDR3 loop is CASSDRVNSPLHF. In DNA form, the CDR3 reads TGTGCCAGTTCGGACAGGGTTAATTCACCCCTCCACTTT.

The genes are TRBV27 and TRBJ1-1; D is uncertain. Germline CDR1 and CDR2: MNHEY and SMNVEV (reference sequence). With 2 bases removed from V and 1 base from J, the gap between germline ends came to 14 bases. The CDR3 spans 16 residues. The CDR3 sequence is CASSLVPGSWNTEAFF. CDR3 sequence (DNA): TGTGCCAGCAGTTTAGTTCCGGGATCATGGAACACTGAAGCTTTCTTT.

The chain carries TRBV6-1 and TRBJ1-4; no clear D gene. V gave up 5 bases and J gave up 0 bases, with 10 bases separating them. The germline gives CDR1 MNHNS, CDR2 SASEGT. The CDR3 contains 15 residues. CDR3 region: CASSSYEATNEKLFF. CDR3 coding DNA: TGTGCCAGCAGTTCATACGAGGCAACTAATGAAAAACTGTTTTTT.